This TCR beta chain was captured in a study of blood T cell repertoires in COVID-19. Authors' analysis steps: Estimation of nucleated cell counts relied on the amplification of reference gene primers. Sequencing used immunoSEQ multiplex PCR; TCRdb keeps in-frame clones, though not all of them. V, J and clone size were drawn from that table, and D and trimming were deduced from the DNA. This repertoire shows tens of thousands of clones, around 83% found once; its top ten account for 3.1%. Allocation to cohorts depended on clinical history reported by the participants. Cohort 3 recovered donors had two negative PCRs, clearance, or symptom resolution. Sequenced sample: PBMCs or T cells enriched from blood (not recorded which). The source of this sequence is a woman aged 45 to 65 who had recovered from COVID-19.

CDR3 residues: CASSEPGTGGWETQYF. Here the CDR3 DNA reads TGTGCCAGTAGTGAACCCGGGACAGGGGGGTGGGAGACCCAGTACTTC. The V and J genes are TRBV19 and TRBJ2-5, with TRBD1 matching over 11 bases. The CDR3 covers 16 residues. J lost 5 bases, V lost 5 bases, and 10 bases had no gene match. The germline gives CDR1 LNHDA, CDR2 SQIVND (reference sequence).